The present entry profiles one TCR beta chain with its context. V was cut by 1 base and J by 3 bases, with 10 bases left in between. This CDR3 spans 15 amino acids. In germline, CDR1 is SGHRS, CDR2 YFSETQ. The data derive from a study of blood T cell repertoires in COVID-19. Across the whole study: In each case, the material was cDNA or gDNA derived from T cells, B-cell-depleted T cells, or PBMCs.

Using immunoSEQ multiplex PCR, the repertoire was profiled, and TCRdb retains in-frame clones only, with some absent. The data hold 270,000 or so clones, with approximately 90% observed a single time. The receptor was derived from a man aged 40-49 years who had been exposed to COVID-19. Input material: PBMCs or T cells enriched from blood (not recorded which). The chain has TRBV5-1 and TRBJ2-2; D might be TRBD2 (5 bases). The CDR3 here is CASSLSSSDTGELFF. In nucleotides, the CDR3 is TGCGCCAGCAGCTTGTCTAGCAGCGACACCGGGGAGCTGTTTTTT.